This T cell receptor beta chain comes out of a study of blood T cell repertoires in COVID-19. In the original workflow: Counts of nucleated cells, estimated from reference gene primer amplification, were obtained. The table came from immunoSEQ multiplex PCR; TCRdb's copy has only in-frame clones and leaves some out. The V and J calls and clone size are taken from that table; D and trimming were inferred from the DNA. The sample records about 250,000 clones, about 85% being singletons. In Seattle, patients joined the study during active infection and were tracked longitudinally. In its sample, this clone was seen once. The CDR3 is 14 amino acids. V was clipped by 0 bases and J by 12 bases, with 14 bases between them. Germline CDR1 LGHNA, CDR2 YSLEER.

The receptor comes from a human donor with COVID-19, enrolled during active disease. The donor label of this sample is uncertain. The material sequenced was peripheral blood. The chain links TRBV4-3 to TRBJ1-4, with D possibly TRBD1 on 5 matching bases. CDR3 amino acids: CASSQDTGPGELFF. The DNA of the CDR3 is TGCGCCAGCAGCCAAGATACAGGCCCTGGGGAACTGTTTTTT.